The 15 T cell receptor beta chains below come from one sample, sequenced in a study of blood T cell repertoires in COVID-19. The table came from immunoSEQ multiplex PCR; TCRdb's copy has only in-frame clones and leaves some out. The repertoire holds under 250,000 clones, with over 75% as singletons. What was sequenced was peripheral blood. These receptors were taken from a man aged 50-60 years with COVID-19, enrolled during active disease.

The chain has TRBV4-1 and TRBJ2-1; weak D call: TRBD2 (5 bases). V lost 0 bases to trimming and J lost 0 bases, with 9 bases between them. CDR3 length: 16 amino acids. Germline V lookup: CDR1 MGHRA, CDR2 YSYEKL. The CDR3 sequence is CASSQEVAPSYNEQFF. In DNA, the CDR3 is TGCGCCAGCAGCCAAGAAGTAGCGCCCTCCTACAATGAGCAGTTCTTC.

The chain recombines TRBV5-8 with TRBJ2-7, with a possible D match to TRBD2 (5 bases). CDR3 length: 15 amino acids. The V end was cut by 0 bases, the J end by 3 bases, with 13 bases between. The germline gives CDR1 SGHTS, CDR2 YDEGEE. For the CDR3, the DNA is TGTGCCAGCAGCTTGGCCTCGGGGTCGGGCTACGAGCAGTACTTC. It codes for CASSLASGSGYEQYF.

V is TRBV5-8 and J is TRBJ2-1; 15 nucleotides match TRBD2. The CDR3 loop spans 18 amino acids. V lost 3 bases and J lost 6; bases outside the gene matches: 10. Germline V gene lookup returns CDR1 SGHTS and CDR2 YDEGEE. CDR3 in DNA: TGTGCCAGCAGCTCGGGTCGGACTAGCGGGGGGGCTTTCAATGAGCAGTTCTTC. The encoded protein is CASSSGRTSGGAFNEQFF.

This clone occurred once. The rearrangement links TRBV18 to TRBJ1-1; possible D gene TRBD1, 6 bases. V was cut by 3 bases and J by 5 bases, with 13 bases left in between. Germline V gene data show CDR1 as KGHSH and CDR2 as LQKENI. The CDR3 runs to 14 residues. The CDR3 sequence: CASSPDTGWTEAFF. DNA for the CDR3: TGTGCCAGCTCACCGGACACAGGGTGGACTGAAGCTTTCTTT.

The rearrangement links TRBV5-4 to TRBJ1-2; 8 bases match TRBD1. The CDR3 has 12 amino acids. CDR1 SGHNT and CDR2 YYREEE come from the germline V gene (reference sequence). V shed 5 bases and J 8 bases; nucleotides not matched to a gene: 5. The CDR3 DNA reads TGTGCCAGCAGGGGGACAGGCTGGGGCTACACCTTC. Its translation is CASRGTGWGYTF.

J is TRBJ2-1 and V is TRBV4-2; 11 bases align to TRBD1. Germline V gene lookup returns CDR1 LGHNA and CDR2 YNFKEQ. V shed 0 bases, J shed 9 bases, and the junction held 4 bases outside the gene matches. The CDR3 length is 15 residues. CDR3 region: CASSQEDRGLSEQFF. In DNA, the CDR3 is TGTGCCAGCAGCCAAGAGGACAGGGGGCTTAGTGAGCAGTTCTTC.

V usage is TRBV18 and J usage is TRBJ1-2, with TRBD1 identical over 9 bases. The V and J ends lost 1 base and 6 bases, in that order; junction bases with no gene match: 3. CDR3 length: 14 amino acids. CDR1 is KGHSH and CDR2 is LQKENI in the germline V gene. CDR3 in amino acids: CASSPQDRGDGYTF. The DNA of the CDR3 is TGTGCCAGCTCACCACAGGACAGGGGCGATGGCTACACCTTC.

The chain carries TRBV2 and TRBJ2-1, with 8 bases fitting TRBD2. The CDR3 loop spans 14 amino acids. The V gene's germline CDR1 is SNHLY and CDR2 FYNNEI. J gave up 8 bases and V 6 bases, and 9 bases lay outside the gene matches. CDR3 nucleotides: TGTGCCAGCAGGCGCGGGGGGACGTTGTATGAGCAGTTCTTC. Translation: CASRRGGTLYEQFF.

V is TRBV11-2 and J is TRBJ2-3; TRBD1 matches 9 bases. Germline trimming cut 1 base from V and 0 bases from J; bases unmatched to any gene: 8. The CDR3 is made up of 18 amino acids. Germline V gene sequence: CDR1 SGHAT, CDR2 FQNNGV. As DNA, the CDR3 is TGTGCCAGCAGCTTAGCTAACTTCGACAGGGGGAGCACAGATACGCAGTATTTT. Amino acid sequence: CASSLANFDRGSTDTQYF.

The CDR3 nucleotides are TGTGCCAGCAGTGAAGGGGCGGGGGGTTCCTACGAGCAGTACTTC. This sequence encodes CASSEGAGGSYEQYF. The chain combines TRBV6-1 with TRBJ2-7; TRBD2 matches 8 bases. J lost 1 base, V lost 1 base, and 3 bases had no gene match. This CDR3 contains 15 residues. In germline, CDR1 is MNHNS, CDR2 SASEGT.

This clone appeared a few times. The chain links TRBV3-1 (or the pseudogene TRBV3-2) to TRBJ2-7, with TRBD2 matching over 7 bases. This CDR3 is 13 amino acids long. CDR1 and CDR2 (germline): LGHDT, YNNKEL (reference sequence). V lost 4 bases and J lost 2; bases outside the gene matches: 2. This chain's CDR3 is CASSPAGTYEQYF. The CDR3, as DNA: TGTGCCAGCAGCCCAGCGGGAACCTACGAGCAGTACTTC.

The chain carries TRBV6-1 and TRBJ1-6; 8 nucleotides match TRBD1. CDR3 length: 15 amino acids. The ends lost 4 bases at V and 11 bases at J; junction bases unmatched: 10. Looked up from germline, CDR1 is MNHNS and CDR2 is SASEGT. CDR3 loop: CASSGATGELAPLHF. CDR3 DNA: TGTGCCAGCAGTGGAGCGACAGGGGAGTTGGCACCCCTCCACTTT.

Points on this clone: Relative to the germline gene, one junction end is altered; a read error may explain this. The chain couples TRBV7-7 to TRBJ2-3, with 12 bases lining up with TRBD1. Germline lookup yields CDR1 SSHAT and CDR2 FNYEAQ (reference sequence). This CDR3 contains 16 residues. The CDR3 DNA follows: TGTGCTAGCAGCTTAGGGGGGACAGGGGGCCCAGATACGCAGTATTTT. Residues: CASSLGGTGGPDTQYF.

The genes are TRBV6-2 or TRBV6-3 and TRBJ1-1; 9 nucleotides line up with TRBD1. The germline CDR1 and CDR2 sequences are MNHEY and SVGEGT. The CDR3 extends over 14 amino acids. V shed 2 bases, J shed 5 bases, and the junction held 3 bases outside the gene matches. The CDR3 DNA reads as TGTGCCAGCAGTTACACAGGGGGCTGGACTGAAGCTTTCTTT. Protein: CASSYTGGWTEAFF.

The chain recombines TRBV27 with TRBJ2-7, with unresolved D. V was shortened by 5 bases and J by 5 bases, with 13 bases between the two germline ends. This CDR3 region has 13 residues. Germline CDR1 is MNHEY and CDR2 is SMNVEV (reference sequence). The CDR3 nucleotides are TGTGCCAGCAGTCCCGGTGGTACCCACGAGCAGTACTTC. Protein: CASSPGGTHEQYF.